This TCR beta chain was found in a study of T cells after yellow fever vaccination. Study context: Each low-cell-number fraction was prepared by means of SMART-Seq v4 Ultra Low Input.

TCRdb fed the 5' RACE reads into MiXCR, producing one record per CDR3 protein. The sample holds hundreds of thousands of distinct CDR3 sequences, around 3.6% seen once. The V end was cut by 2 bases, the J end by 5 bases, with 8 bases between. The CDR3 covers 13 residues. From germline, CDR1 is MDHEN and CDR2 SYDVKM. Study-wide points: A minor fraction of clonotypes spanned both CD4 and CD8 compartments. When the response was secondary, it was weaker but reached its peak faster, day 5 versus 15. Subsequent to the booster, the majority of primary-vaccination clones reappeared (96% CD4, approximately 85% CD8).

With respect to this clonotype: Its antigen remains unidentified.

The receptor was derived from a man aged 18 to 30 who received the YFV17D yellow fever vaccine. The specimen was PBMCs, collected on the day of the yellow fever booster vaccination. The V gene is TRBV28, the J gene TRBJ2-3; no clear D gene. CDR3 protein: CASSLPPLDTQYF. The CDR3 nucleotides are TGTGCCAGCAGTTTACCCCCCCTAGATACGCAGTATTTT.